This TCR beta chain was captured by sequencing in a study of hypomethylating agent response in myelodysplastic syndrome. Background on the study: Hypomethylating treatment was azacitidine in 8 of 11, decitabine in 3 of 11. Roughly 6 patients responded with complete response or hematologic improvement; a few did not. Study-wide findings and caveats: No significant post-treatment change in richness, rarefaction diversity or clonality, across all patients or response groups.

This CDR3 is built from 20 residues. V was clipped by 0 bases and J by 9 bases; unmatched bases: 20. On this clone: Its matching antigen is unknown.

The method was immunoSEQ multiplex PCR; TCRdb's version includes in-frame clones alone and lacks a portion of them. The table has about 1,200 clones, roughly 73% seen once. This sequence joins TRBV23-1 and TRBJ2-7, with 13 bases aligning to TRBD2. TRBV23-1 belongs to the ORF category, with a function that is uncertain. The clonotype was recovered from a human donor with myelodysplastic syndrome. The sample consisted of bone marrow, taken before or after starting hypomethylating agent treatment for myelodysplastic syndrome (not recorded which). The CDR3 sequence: CASSQSGLIWTSGSRLAQYF. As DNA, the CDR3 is TGCGCCAGCAGTCAATCTGGATTGATCTGGACTAGCGGGAGTCGGCTCGCGCAGTACTTC.